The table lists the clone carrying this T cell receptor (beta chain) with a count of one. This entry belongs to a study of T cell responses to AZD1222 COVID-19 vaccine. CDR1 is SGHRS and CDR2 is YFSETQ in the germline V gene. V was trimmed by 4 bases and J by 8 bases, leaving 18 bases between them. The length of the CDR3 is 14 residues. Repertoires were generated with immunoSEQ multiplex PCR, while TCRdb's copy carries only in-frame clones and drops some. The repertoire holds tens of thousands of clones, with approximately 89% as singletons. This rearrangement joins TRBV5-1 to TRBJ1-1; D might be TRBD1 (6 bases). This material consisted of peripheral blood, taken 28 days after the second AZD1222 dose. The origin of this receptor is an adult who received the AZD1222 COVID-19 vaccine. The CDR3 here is CASSHGAGGGEAFF. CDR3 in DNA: TGCGCCAGCAGCCACGGGGCGGGGGGCGGAGAAGCTTTCTTT.